A selection of T cell receptor beta chains follows, all from one sample in a study of response to subunit inactivated influenza vaccine. A single record per CDR3 protein comes from TCRdb applying MiXCR to the RT-PCR reads. Found here are roughly 780,000 distinct CDR3 sequences, 18% of them singletons; the top ten hold about 11%. The sample was PBMCs from blood, taken around 5 days after vaccination. The origin of the receptors is a man aged 50 to 60 who received an inactivated influenza vaccine. The CDR3 runs from the conserved cysteine through the conserved F or W. Fields, in order: J gene, CDR3 length, V gene, CDR3 protein.

J: TRBJ2-1; length: 15; V: TRBV6-5; CDR3: CASSSPTVLASEQFF
J: TRBJ2-7; length: 16; V: TRBV5-1; CDR3: CASSFTSEIRLHEQYF
J: TRBJ2-7; length: 13; V: TRBV20-1; CDR3: CSARDLEGNEQYF
J: TRBJ2-2; length: 15; V: TRBV4-1; CDR3: CASSQLAGGTGELFF
J: TRBJ2-5; length: 18; V: TRBV18; CDR3: CASSPPRGLAEKQETQYF
J: TRBJ1-2; length: 13; V: TRBV25-1; CDR3: CASSEGVARSYTF
J: TRBJ2-3; length: 14; V: TRBV20-1; CDR3: CSAPPPSGTDTQYF
J: TRBJ2-7; length: 14; V: TRBV5-1; CDR3: CASSSGRTSREQYF
J: TRBJ2-7; length: 13; V: TRBV21-1; CDR3: CASSPRLAHEQYF
J: TRBJ2-5; length: 14; V: TRBV7-6; CDR3: CASSRDRGGETQYF
J: TRBJ2-1; length: 16; V: TRBV5-1; CDR3: CASSSGGGSWTNEQFF
J: TRBJ1-6; length: 16; V: TRBV20-1; CDR3: CSAREGGGSYNSPLHF
J: TRBJ2-1; length: 14; V: TRBV15; CDR3: CATSRGSAGIEQFF
J: TRBJ2-1; length: 15; V: TRBV27; CDR3: CASSLLAGERNEQFF
J: TRBJ2-1; length: 12; V: TRBV29-1; CDR3: CSVGLSYNEQFF
J: TRBJ2-2; length: 14; V: TRBV4-3; CDR3: CASSIQGSTRELFF
J: TRBJ2-3; length: 15; V: TRBV9; CDR3: CASSVGRAGPDTQYF
J: TRBJ2-6; length: 17; V: TRBV10-3; CDR3: CAISDQIFGSGANVLTF
J: TRBJ2-3; length: 15; V: TRBV12-3/TRBV12-4; CDR3: CASSTLAGYGDTQYF
J: TRBJ2-7; length: 15; V: TRBV6-5; CDR3: CASSYGTGPLREQYF
J: TRBJ2-7; length: 12; V: TRBV6-5; CDR3: CASRTSSYEQYF
J: TRBJ2-7; length: 16; V: TRBV7-3; CDR3: CASSPRPRREGYEQYF
J: TRBJ1-4; length: 15; V: TRBV7-9; CDR3: CASTPSIATNEKLFF
J: TRBJ2-5; length: 15; V: TRBV15; CDR3: CATSKWTEDQETQYF
J: TRBJ2-7; length: 14; V: TRBV7-2; CDR3: CASSSRTRPYEQYF
J: TRBJ2-3; length: 17; V: TRBV7-7; CDR3: CASSLRTGSVSTDTQYF
J: TRBJ2-2; length: 17; V: TRBV29-1; CDR3: CSVRPLTGARDTGELFF
J: TRBJ2-1; length: 14; V: TRBV20-1; CDR3: CSARTGGSYNEQFF
J: TRBJ2-5; length: 17; V: TRBV24-1; CDR3: CATSDRRLRGLQETQYF
J: TRBJ2-1; length: 12; V: TRBV29-1; CDR3: CSVVRVGDEQFF
J: TRBJ2-7; length: 13; V: TRBV10-3; CDR3: CAISESNSYEQYF
J: TRBJ2-7; length: 14; V: TRBV10-2; CDR3: CASRGTSGLFEQYF
J: TRBJ2-7; length: 14; V: TRBV20-1; CDR3: CSANSVADPYEQYF
J: TRBJ2-7; length: 14; V: TRBV20-1; CDR3: CSARDGFFSYEQYF